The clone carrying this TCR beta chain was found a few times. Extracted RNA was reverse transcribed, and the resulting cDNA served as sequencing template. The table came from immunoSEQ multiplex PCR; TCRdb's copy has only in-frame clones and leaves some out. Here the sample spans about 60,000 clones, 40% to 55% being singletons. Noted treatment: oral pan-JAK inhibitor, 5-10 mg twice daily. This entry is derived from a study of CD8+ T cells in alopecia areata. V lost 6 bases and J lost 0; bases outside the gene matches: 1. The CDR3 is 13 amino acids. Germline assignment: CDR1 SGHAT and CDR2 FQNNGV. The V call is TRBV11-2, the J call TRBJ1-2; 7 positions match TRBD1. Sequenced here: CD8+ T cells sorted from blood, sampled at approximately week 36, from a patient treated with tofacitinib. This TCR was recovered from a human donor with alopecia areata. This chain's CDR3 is CASSQGANYGYTF. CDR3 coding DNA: TGTGCCAGCAGTCAGGGGGCTAACTATGGCTACACCTTC.